The 29 T cell receptor beta chains listed next were all sequenced from one sample in a study of blood T cell repertoires in COVID-19. The protocol was immunoSEQ multiplex PCR, while the TCRdb copy is restricted to in-frame clones and leaves out a portion. The sample shows 30,000 or so clones, approximately 91% of them seen only once. The sample was peripheral blood. Every receptor here comes from a human donor in a cohort sampled during active COVID-19.

The gene calls are TRBV6-6 and TRBJ2-5; weak D call: TRBD2 (6 bases). This CDR3 is 13 amino acids long. Germline V gives CDR1 MNHNY, CDR2 SVGAGI (reference sequence). V lost 2 bases, J lost 3 bases, and 7 bases lay in between. The chain's CDR3 is CASSYPGEETQYF. In nucleotides, the CDR3 is TGTGCCAGCAGTTACCCGGGGGAAGAGACCCAGTACTTC.

CDR3 DNA sequence: TGTGCCAGCCTGCGCCGGAATGAGCAGTTCTTC. Encoded protein: CASLRRNEQFF. The V call is TRBV27, the J call TRBJ2-1; D gene ambiguous. CDR1 MNHEY and CDR2 SMNVEV come from the germline V gene (reference sequence). The CDR3 totals 11 residues. Trimming stripped 8 bases from V and 7 bases from J, with 9 bases between.

V is TRBV7-3 and J is TRBJ1-1, with D unclear. V lost 5 bases to trimming and J lost 1 base, with 14 bases between them. Per the germline V gene, CDR1 is SGHTA and CDR2 is FQGTGA. The length of the CDR3 is 15 residues. The CDR3 DNA reads as TGTGCCAGCAGCCGGGAGGGAGCCTCGAACACTGAAGCTTTCTTT. Residues: CASSREGASNTEAFF.

This chain uses TRBV7-9 with TRBJ1-6; D call uncertain. With 5 bases removed from V and 7 bases from J, the gap between germline ends came to 9 bases. The CDR3 totals 13 residues. Germline CDR1 SEHNR, CDR2 FQNEAQ (reference sequence). CDR3 protein: CASSLQANSPLHF. The CDR3 nucleotides read TGTGCCAGCAGCCTCCAGGCGAATTCACCCCTCCACTTT.

The genes are TRBV27 and TRBJ1-6, with 7 bases lining up with TRBD1. Germline CDR1 is MNHEY and CDR2 is SMNVEV (reference sequence). V shed 4 bases, J shed 10 bases, and the junction held 7 bases outside the gene matches. This CDR3 region has 14 residues. The CDR3: CASSWTGSRSPLHF. As DNA, the CDR3 is TGTGCCAGCAGTTGGACAGGTTCACGGTCACCCCTCCACTTT.

The chain links TRBV30 to TRBJ1-1; D might be TRBD1 (5 bases). Looked up from germline, CDR1 is GTSNPN and CDR2 is SVGIG (reference sequence). Trimming left V 2 bases short and J 3 bases short, with 10 bases between. The CDR3 covers 13 residues. CDR3 coding DNA: TGTGCCTGGAGTACAGGAACCTACACTGAAGCTTTCTTT. Translating gives CAWSTGTYTEAFF.

CDR3 amino acids: CASSYGGGRNTGELFF. In nucleotides, the CDR3 is TGTGCCAGCAGTTACGGGGGGGGACGAAACACCGGGGAGCTGTTTTTT. The chain joins TRBV6-6 to TRBJ2-2; 7 bases match TRBD2. V gave up 2 bases and J gave up 2 bases; unmatched junction bases: 5. The germline V gene encodes CDR1 MNHNY and CDR2 SVGAGI (reference sequence). The CDR3 has 16 residues.

This chain connects TRBV20-1 to TRBJ2-3; the match to TRBD2 covers 9 bases. Germline trimming cut 3 bases from V and 2 bases from J; bases unmatched to any gene: 6. The CDR3 has 15 residues. From germline, CDR1 is DFQATT and CDR2 SNEGSKA (reference sequence). The CDR3 DNA is TGCAGTGCTAGTAGAGCGGGGGGACTCACAGATACGCAGTATTTT. Its translation: CSASRAGGLTDTQYF.

This chain joins TRBV7-3 and TRBJ2-1, with 7 bases fitting TRBD2. Trimming took 0 bases from V and 9 from J; bases not matched to a gene: 11. Germline lookup yields CDR1 SGHTA and CDR2 FQGTGA. The CDR3 runs to 16 residues. The CDR3 DNA sequence: TGTGCCAGCAGCTTAACGGGAGGGGCTCGCTTGGGTGAGCAGTTCTTC. This gives the protein CASSLTGGARLGEQFF.

The chain uses TRBV29-1 and TRBJ1-5, with a weak D call TRBD1 (5 bases). CDR1 and CDR2 from the germline V gene are SQVTM and ANQGSEA. CDR3 length: 13 amino acids. V was pared by 4 bases and J by 6 bases, with 13 bases between. The CDR3, as DNA: TGCAGCGTTGCGGCGACAGAAGGTCAGCCCCAGCATTTT. Protein product: CSVAATEGQPQHF.

The chain is built from TRBV7-2 and TRBJ1-6, with a weak D call TRBD1 (6 bases). Trimming took off 6 bases at V and 10 bases at J, with 19 bases between the two ends. Germline lookup yields CDR1 SGHTA and CDR2 FQGNSA. The CDR3 runs 15 residues. This CDR3 is CASSRKTGDMSPLHF. DNA of the CDR3: TGTGCCAGCAGTCGAAAGACAGGAGATATGTCACCCCTCCACTTT.

The chain joins TRBV28 to TRBJ2-5, with D tentatively TRBD2 (5 bases). This CDR3 spans 13 amino acids. The germline CDR1 and CDR2 sequences are MDHEN and SYDVKM. V was pared by 5 bases and J by 7 bases, with 14 bases between. This CDR3 is CASSLLAGMTQYF. The CDR3 region has the DNA TGTGCCAGCAGTCTCCTGGCCGGGATGACCCAGTACTTC.

V gene TRBV4-1 combines with J gene TRBJ1-2; 10 bases fit TRBD1. Germline CDR1 MGHRA, CDR2 YSYEKL. This CDR3 contains 14 residues. Germline trimming cut 2 bases from V and 7 bases from J; bases unmatched to any gene: 4. The CDR3 here is CASSQRQGALGYTF. The CDR3, as DNA: TGCGCCAGCAGCCAAAGACAGGGGGCGCTTGGCTACACCTTC.

This clone was detected only once. The chain links TRBV25-1 to TRBJ2-1; 11 bases align to TRBD2. CDR1 and CDR2 (germline): MGHDK, SYGVNS. The J segment lost 16 bases and the V segment lost 6 bases, leaving 8 bases of the junction unmatched. CDR3 length equals 12 residues. CDR3 region: CASRKTSGNIFF. The CDR3 coding sequence is TGTGCCAGCAGGAAGACTAGCGGGAATATATTCTTC.

The chain employs TRBV10-3 and TRBJ1-2, with D perhaps TRBD1 (6 bases). The V gene lost 2 bases and the J gene lost 5 bases, with 9 bases spanning the gap. This CDR3 region has 13 residues. CDR1 is ENHRY and CDR2 is SYGVKD in the germline V gene. The chain's CDR3 is CAISETGLYGYTF. The CDR3 nucleotides are TGTGCCATCAGTGAGACAGGGTTGTATGGCTACACCTTC.

The chain joins TRBV19 to TRBJ1-5; TRBD1 agrees at 7 bases. V lost 7 bases to trimming and J lost 4 bases; unmatched junction nucleotides: 4. Germline V gene sequence: CDR1 LNHDA, CDR2 SQIVND (reference sequence). The CDR3 has 13 amino acids. The CDR3 reads CASTTQGNQPQHF. DNA for the CDR3: TGTGCCAGTACAACACAGGGGAATCAGCCCCAGCATTTT.

This sequence joins TRBV7-6 and TRBJ1-1; the match to TRBD1 covers 8 bases. The V and J ends lost 4 bases and 1 base, in that order; junction bases with no gene match: 2. The CDR3 is 14 amino acids. The germline CDR1 and CDR2 sequences are SGHVS and FNYEAQ. The CDR3 DNA is TGTGCCAGCAGCTCAACAGGGGGGAACACTGAAGCTTTCTTT. It is translated as CASSSTGGNTEAFF.

The chain links TRBV24-1 to TRBJ1-1; 7 nucleotides line up with TRBD1. V lost 9 bases, J lost 0 bases, and 6 bases stayed unmatched. This CDR3 is built from 14 residues. Germline V gives CDR1 KGHDR, CDR2 SFDVKD. The CDR3 coding sequence is TGTGCCACCTCGGGACAGCCTTTGAACACTGAAGCTTTCTTT. Its translation: CATSGQPLNTEAFF.

V and J are TRBV9 and TRBJ2-2; TRBD2 matches at 9 bases. The CDR3 consists of 18 residues. The trim removed 4 bases at V and 0 bases at J, leaving 10 bases unmatched. Per germline, CDR1 SGDLS and CDR2 YYNGEE. In DNA form, the CDR3 reads TGTGCCAGCAGCCCTGAGGGCGGGGGGGATGCGAACACCGGGGAGCTGTTTTTT. Protein sequence: CASSPEGGGDANTGELFF. Full variable domain (rest looked up from reference TRBV9 and TRBJ2-2): DSGVTQTPKHLITATGQRVTLRCSPRSGDLSVYWYQQSLDQGLQFLIQYYNGEERAKGNILERFSAQQFPDLHSELNLSSLELGDSALYFCASSPEGGGDANTGELFFGEGSRLTVL.

CDR3 in DNA: TGTGCCAGCAGCTTAGGGGGGGGCAATCAGCCCCAGCATTTT. This sequence encodes CASSLGGGNQPQHF. V is TRBV7-6 and J is TRBJ1-5, with D perhaps TRBD1 (5 bases). The CDR3 covers 14 residues. CDR1 and CDR2 from the germline V gene are SGHVS and FNYEAQ. The V end was cut by 1 base, the J end by 2 bases, with 6 bases between.

The V gene is TRBV11-1, the J gene TRBJ2-5, with 9 bases fitting TRBD1. This CDR3 has 15 residues. CDR1 and CDR2 (germline): SGHAT, FQDESV (reference sequence). The trim removed 6 bases at V and 5 bases at J, leaving 10 bases unmatched. CDR3 DNA: TGTGCCAGCAGTTCTTTCGGACAGGGGCTCGAGACCCAGTACTTC. It is translated as CASSSFGQGLETQYF.

The rearrangement joins TRBV2 to TRBJ2-7; TRBD2 might be the D (6 bases). CDR1 and CDR2 (germline): SNHLY, FYNNEI. Trimming pared 2 bases from V and 7 bases from J, leaving 12 bases between. The CDR3 covers 13 residues. The CDR3 sequence is CASSELTSREQYV. CDR3 nucleotide sequence: TGTGCCAGCAGTGAATTGACTAGTCGGGAGCAGTACGTC.

The chain joins TRBV10-3 to TRBJ2-1; TRBD2 matches 7 bases. The ends lost 8 bases at V and 8 bases at J; junction bases unmatched: 12. The germline V gene encodes CDR1 ENHRY and CDR2 SYGVKD. CDR3 size: 14 residues. The CDR3 sequence: CAIREAGTWDEQFF. The CDR3, as DNA: TGTGCCATCCGGGAGGCAGGTACTTGGGATGAGCAGTTCTTC.

The CDR3 here is CASSQDHGSERLYEQYV. CDR3 sequence (DNA): TGTGCCAGCAGCCAAGATCATGGTAGCGAGAGATTGTACGAGCAGTACGTC. V gene TRBV3-1 (or the pseudogene TRBV3-2) combines with J gene TRBJ2-7; D might be TRBD2 (5 bases). CDR1 and CDR2 from the germline V gene are LGHDT and YNNKEL (reference sequence). The CDR3 sequence is 17 residues long. Trimming removed 0 bases from V and 4 bases from J, with 19 bases in between.

A few counts support this clone. The CDR3 nucleotides are TGTGCCAGCAGCCCCGGTTGGGTGGGAGCGAACACCGGGGAGCTGTTTTTT. Translated, it gives CASSPGWVGANTGELFF. The chain joins TRBV7-3 to TRBJ2-2; D is perhaps TRBD2 (5 bases). This CDR3 region has 17 residues. V was clipped by 5 bases and J by 0 bases, with 16 bases between them. Looked up from germline, CDR1 is SGHTA and CDR2 is FQGTGA.

This chain links TRBV14 with TRBJ2-1; TRBD2 matches at 7 bases. This CDR3 comprises 14 residues. Germline trimming cut 9 bases from V and 2 bases from J; bases unmatched to any gene: 7. Germline CDR1 reads SGHDN; CDR2 reads FVKESK. The chain's CDR3 is CASAVGGTYNEQFF. In nucleotides, the CDR3 is TGTGCCAGTGCTGTGGGGGGGACCTACAATGAGCAGTTCTTC.

The CDR3 DNA is TGTGCCAGCAGCTCTCGCCCGCGCAGGGCCCTAAACGTCCAGTACGTC. Protein sequence: CASSSRPRRALNVQYV. The genes are TRBV7-8 and TRBJ2-7; a possible D gene is TRBD1 (5 bases). Per the germline V gene, CDR1 is SGHVS and CDR2 is FQNEAQ. V lost 4 bases, J lost 10 bases, and 26 bases lay in between. This CDR3 has 16 residues.

The V and J genes are TRBV28 and TRBJ1-2; no firm D call. The CDR3 is made up of 14 amino acids. Trimming removed 3 bases at V and 8 bases at J, with 16 bases between. The germline V gene has CDR1 MDHEN and CDR2 SYDVKM. This CDR3 reads CASSLVGGYLGYTF. CDR3 nucleotides: TGTGCCAGCAGTTTGGTCGGAGGGTACTTAGGCTACACCTTC.

This chain connects TRBV2 to TRBJ1-4, with 8 bases fitting TRBD1. This CDR3 is 15 amino acids long. With V trimmed by 6 bases and J by 8 bases, 11 bases remained unmatched. The V gene's germline CDR1 is SNHLY and CDR2 FYNNEI. As DNA, the CDR3 is TGTGCCAGCAGGGAATTACAGGGGGTGGGAGAAAAACTGTTTTTT. Translated, it gives CASRELQGVGEKLFF.